The clone carrying this T cell receptor (beta chain) was observed at least ten times. Its antigen is undetermined. The data derive from a study of early T cells in non-severe SARS-CoV-2 infection. Turning to the study itself: Sequencing of bulk RNA from unsorted whole blood was done, without chain pairing. Study observations and caveats: Reliance on VDJdb matching favored anti-spike CD8 responses; private and CD4 specificities were missed.

This CDR3 is 14 amino acids long. V lost 5 bases, J lost 7 bases, and 9 bases stayed unmatched. Individual cDNA molecules carried attached unique molecular identifiers. TCRdb called the 5' RACE reads again in MiXCR, with one record for every CDR3 protein. The table lists 30,000 to 35,000 distinct CDR3 sequences, around 5.8% of them singletons, with roughly 5% in the top ten. Sequenced input: whole blood. The clonotype was recovered from an adult who was a healthcare worker with PCR-confirmed SARS-CoV-2 infection or an uninfected control (not recorded which). The rearrangement joins TRBV12-3 or TRBV12-4 to TRBJ1-2; 8 nucleotides agree with TRBD1. CDR3 coding DNA: TGTGCCAGCAGTCCTTCCAGGGGGCAGAGTGGCTACACCTTC. This translates into CASSPSRGQSGYTF.